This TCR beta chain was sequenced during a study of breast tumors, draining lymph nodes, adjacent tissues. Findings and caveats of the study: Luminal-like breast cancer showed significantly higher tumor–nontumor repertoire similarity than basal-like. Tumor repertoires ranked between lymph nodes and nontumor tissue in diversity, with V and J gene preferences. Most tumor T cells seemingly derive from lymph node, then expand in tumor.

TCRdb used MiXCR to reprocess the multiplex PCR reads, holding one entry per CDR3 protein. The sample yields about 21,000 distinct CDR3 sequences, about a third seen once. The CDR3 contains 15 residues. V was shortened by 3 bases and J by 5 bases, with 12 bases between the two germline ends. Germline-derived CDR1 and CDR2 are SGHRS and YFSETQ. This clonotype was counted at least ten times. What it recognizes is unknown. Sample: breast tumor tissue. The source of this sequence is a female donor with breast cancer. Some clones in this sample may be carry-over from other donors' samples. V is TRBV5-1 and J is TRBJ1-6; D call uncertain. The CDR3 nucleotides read TGCGCCAGCAGCTCGGCTGACGGAAATAATTCACCCCTCCACTTT. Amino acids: CASSSADGNNSPLHF.